This record looks at one TCR beta chain sequence and its context. This clonotype has only a few counts. No antigen is known for it. One base away there is no much larger clone; base qualities are not given. This record comes from a study of T-cell reconstitution after alpha-beta-depleted transplantation in children (dated by TCRdb to 2016 to 2017). Regarding the research as a whole: Using TCR repertoire profiling, the study quantitatively followed how T-cell immune reconstitution unfolded in children after TCRalphabeta/CD19-depleted allogeneic hematopoietic cell transplantation.

Beyond this particular receptor, the publication reports: The high TCRbeta diversity at day 60 in some patients was ascribed to recipient T cells and intrathymic progenitors that had survived conditioning. The frequencies of hyperexpanded clones fell over the following months, and after one year, T-cell counts and TCRbeta diversity were mostly attributed to newly produced T cells. The apparently early alphabetaT-cell count recovery about two months after transplant was reportedly dependent on only several hundred rapidly expanded clones derived from non-depleted graft cells.

The receptor library was made with PCR. The instrument was an Illumina HiSeq 2500. To normalize quantification of the TCRbeta repertoire, the TCR libraries were built with molecular barcoding that relied on unique molecular identifiers. TCRdb reran the public reads through fastp at Q25 and MiXCR, keeping productive beta chains. Rows are unified per CDR3 protein, each entry keeping the most common DNA and genes. The sample yields 300,000 to 400,000 distinct CDR3 sequences; over 20% were counted once. The top ten constitute about a tenth of the sample. V loses 9 bases, J loses 5 bases, and the germline ends lie 11 bases apart. The cysteine opens and the phenylalanine closes a CDR3 of 11 amino acids. Only CDR3 DNA remains: 33 bases, in frame from the first base. The germline V gene encodes CDR1 MNHEY and CDR2 SVGAGI. The treatment or condition label, as the study defines it: allogeneic hematopoietic cell transplantation with graft depleted of TCRalphabeta T cells and CD19 B cells. TCRalphabeta/CD19-depleted allogeneic hematopoietic cell grafts were given to the transplant recipients, all of whom were children.

Sequencing was performed on PBMCs, mostly from graft donor cells, taken 180 days after TCRalphabeta/CD19-depleted stem cell transplant. The chain is made from TRBV6-5 and TRBJ2-7, with an unclear D gene assignment. The source is a male patient aged 10 to 17 who had a stem cell transplant for acute lymphoblastic leukemia, so the T cells may come from the graft donor. The CDR3 in this case is CARTQAHEQYF. The sequenced DNA: TGTGCCAGAACTCAAGCCCACGAGCAGTACTTC.